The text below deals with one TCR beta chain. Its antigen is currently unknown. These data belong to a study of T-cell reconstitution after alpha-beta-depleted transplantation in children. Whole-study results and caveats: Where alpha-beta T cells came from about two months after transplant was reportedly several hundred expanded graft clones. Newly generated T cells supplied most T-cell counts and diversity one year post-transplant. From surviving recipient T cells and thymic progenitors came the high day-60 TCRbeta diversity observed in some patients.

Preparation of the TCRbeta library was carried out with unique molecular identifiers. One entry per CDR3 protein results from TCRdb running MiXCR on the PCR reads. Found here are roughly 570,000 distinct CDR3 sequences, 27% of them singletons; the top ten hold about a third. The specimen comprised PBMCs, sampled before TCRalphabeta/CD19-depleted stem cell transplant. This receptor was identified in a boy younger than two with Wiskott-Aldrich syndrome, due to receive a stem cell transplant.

The CDR3 spells CASSQDWTSGDQETQYF. The CDR3 region has the DNA TGTGCCAGCAGCCAAGATTGGACTAGCGGAGACCAAGAGACCCAGTACTTC. The chain recombines TRBV3-1 with TRBJ2-5, with 10 bases fitting TRBD2. The CDR3 runs 17 residues. Germline CDR1 reads LGHDT; CDR2 reads YNNKEL (reference sequence). Losses at the gene ends were 0 bases for V and 0 bases for J; bases not matched to a gene: 4.